The present entry profiles one TCR beta chain with its context. Antigen unknown. The CDR3 spans 14 residues. The V end lost 4 bases, the J end lost 9 bases, and 17 bases lay between the germline ends. In germline, CDR1 is SGDLS, CDR2 YYNGEE. RNA was extracted with the RNeasy kit, and a quantity of roughly 0.5 to 1 ug was reverse transcribed using random hexamers. TCRdb re-called the immunoSEQ multiplex PCR reads through MiXCR, storing one row per CDR3 protein. This sample carries about 210,000 distinct CDR3 sequences, 95% of them seen once, and the ten largest clones take 0.075% to 0.095%. This entry is derived from a study of CD8 T cells in Susac syndrome. Study-wide results and caveats: Regarding the TCR sequencing and HLA analysis, the study admitted that a relatively small number of individuals were involved.

This chain links TRBV9 with TRBJ2-1, with a tentative D call TRBD2 (6 bases). The sequence came from a human donor with multiple sclerosis. The sample taken for sequencing was CD4+ T cells from PBMCs. The chain's CDR3 is CASSPRLDFVEQFF. The CDR3, as DNA: TGTGCCAGCAGCCCACGACTAGATTTCGTTGAGCAGTTCTTC.